Listed below are T cell receptor beta chains from one sample, sequenced in a study of radiotherapy plus CTLA-4 blockade in lung cancer. Profiled with immunoSEQ multiplex PCR; TCRdb holds only in-frame clones, not every one. The table includes 84,000 or so clones, approximately 82% detected once. The specimen was peripheral blood, collected from a patient treated with radiotherapy plus ipilimumab. These receptors all stem from a human donor with non-small cell lung cancer that progressed on radiotherapy plus ipilimumab. The CDR3 runs from the conserved cysteine through the conserved F or W. The order of the fields is J gene, D gene, V gene, clone size, CDR3 protein, CDR3 DNA. The D gene is left open where the match is weak. Size tells how often a clone was seen (once, few, many) or the class of an expanded clone, and some rows leave it out.

>TRBJ2-3|NA|TRBV7-8|NA
CASSKDRTDTQYF
TGTGCCAGCAGCAAGGATCGCACAGATACGCAGTATTTT
>TRBJ1-2|NA|TRBV27|NA
CATHPGATNYGYTF
TGTGCCACCCACCCCGGGGCCACCAACTATGGCTACACCTTC
>TRBJ1-5|NA|TRBV6-6|NA
CASSYPDTHSNQPQHF
TGTGCCAGCAGTTACCCTGACACCCATAGCAATCAGCCCCAGCATTTT
>TRBJ2-7|TRBD2|TRBV27|NA
CASSLTRGPAGFSCEQYF
TGTGCCAGCAGTTTAACACGGGGTCCAGCGGGATTCTCCTGCGAGCAGTACTTC
>TRBJ2-7|TRBD1|TRBV9|NA
CASSLQDRGGEQYF
TGTGCCAGCAGCCTGCAGGACAGGGGCGGCGAGCAGTACTTC
>TRBJ1-6|TRBD1|TRBV7-8|NA
CASSLGQDNNSPLHF
TGTGCCAGCAGCTTGGGACAGGACAATAATTCACCCCTCCACTTT
>TRBJ2-1|NA|TRBV7-6|NA
CASSGSSSPINEQFF
TGTGCCAGCAGCGGCTCTAGCTCCCCCATCAATGAGCAGTTCTTC
>TRBJ1-1|NA|TRBV30|once
CAWSRGTSRGTEAFF
TGTGCCTGGAGTCGAGGGACATCCAGAGGAACTGAAGCTTTCTTT
>TRBJ1-4|TRBD1|TRBV9|NA
CASSVRGQGDEKLFF
TGTGCCAGCAGCGTCCGCGGACAGGGGGATGAAAAACTGTTTTTT
>TRBJ1-3|NA|TRBV2|NA
CASSERKISGNTIYF
TGTGCCAGCAGTGAAAGGAAGATCTCTGGAAACACCATATATTTT
>TRBJ2-3|TRBD2|TRBV5-1|NA
CASSPKPGLAATDTQYF
TGCGCCAGCAGCCCCAAACCGGGACTAGCGGCCACAGATACGCAGTATTTT
>TRBJ2-7|NA|TRBV27|NA
CASSPRTLHEQYF
TGTGCCAGCAGTCCACGGACACTCCACGAGCAGTACTTC
>TRBJ1-5|NA|TRBV29-1|NA
CSVEIGGQPQHF
TGCAGCGTTGAAATTGGTGGCCAGCCCCAGCATTTT